These T cell receptor beta chains were read from a single sample in a study of CD8+ T cells in alopecia areata. Some clones are missing from TCRdb's copy, which holds only in-frame ones; the method was immunoSEQ multiplex PCR. The table lists about 210,000 clones, more than 45% of them singletons. The sequencing here drew on CD4+ T cells sorted from blood, taken at week 4, from a patient treated with tofacitinib. The receptors shown here come from a human donor with alopecia areata. CDR3s include the opening cysteine and the closing phenylalanine or tryptophan. D genes are given only for firm matches. Clone size is given for some rows only: seen once, a few or many times, or a class if the clone is expanded.

d_gene,abundance,j_gene,v_gene,CDR3nt,CDR3aa
TRBD1,.,TRBJ1-1,TRBV6-6,TGTGCCAGCAGCCCCGAAAGACAGGGGAAGACTGAAGCTTTCTTT,CASSPERQGKTEAFF
TRBD1,.,TRBJ1-5,TRBV9,TGTGCCAGCAGCGGGACAGGGGGCTTTAATCAGCCCCAGCATTTT,CASSGTGGFNQPQHF
.,.,TRBJ2-1,TRBV5-1,TGCGCCAGCAGCCCCCGGGGAGCGGTCCAGGTCGGCTCCTACAATGAGCAGTTCTTC,CASSPRGAVQVGSYNEQFF
.,.,TRBJ2-5,TRBV5-1,TGCGCCAGCAGCTTACAGGGCCTCCAAGAGACCCAGTACTTC,CASSLQGLQETQYF
.,.,TRBJ1-5,TRBV4-3,TGCGCCAGCAGCCAAGAGTACCGGGGAGGTAGGCATTTT,CASSQEYRGGRHF
.,few,TRBJ2-7,TRBV25-1,TGTGCCAGCAGTGAATATAAGGATGGACCGAGGGGCCACGAGCAGTACTTC,CASSEYKDGPRGHEQYF
.,.,TRBJ2-7,TRBV6-1,TGTGCCAGCAAACGCACGACCTACGAGCAGTACTTC,CASKRTTYEQYF
.,few,TRBJ2-3,TRBV29-1,TGCAGCGTTGAAGGGGGTAACACAGATACGCAGTATTTT,CSVEGGNTDTQYF
.,few,TRBJ2-3,TRBV29-1,TGCAGCGTTGAAGTCGGCACAGATACGCAGTATTTT,CSVEVGTDTQYF
TRBD2,.,TRBJ2-1,TRBV30,TGTGCCTGGAGTGACGGTAGCGGGGGGACCAATGAGCAGTTCTTC,CAWSDGSGGTNEQFF
TRBD1,.,TRBJ1-1,TRBV29-1,TGCAGCGTTGCGAGAGACAGGGGGTGGACTGAAGCTTTCTTT,CSVARDRGWTEAFF
TRBD1,.,TRBJ1-2,TRBV4-1,TGCGCCAGCACTTACGACAGGGGAATGGACTATGGCTACACCTTC,CASTYDRGMDYGYTF
.,few,TRBJ2-3,TRBV29-1,TGCAGCGTTGATAATACGCAGTATTTT,CSVDNTQYF
.,.,TRBJ2-3,TRBV4-3,TGCGCCAGCAGCCAAGGACGAACAGATACGCAGTATTTT,CASSQGRTDTQYF
.,few,TRBJ1-1,TRBV29-1,TGCAGCGTTGGAGGGGTGATGAACACTGAAGCTTTCTTT,CSVGGVMNTEAFF
.,.,TRBJ2-5,TRBV19,TGTGCCAGTAGTCGACCGGGACCCTTGGGGGAGACCCAGTACTTC,CASSRPGPLGETQYF
.,.,TRBJ2-3,TRBV9,TGTGCCAGCAGCGTAGTCGGGGCCACAGATACGCAGTATTTT,CASSVVGATDTQYF
TRBD2,.,TRBJ2-3,TRBV30,TGTGCCTGGAGTTCACGACTAGCGGGGGGGCTAGGTAGAACAGATACGCAGTATTTT,CAWSSRLAGGLGRTDTQYF
.,few,TRBJ1-4,TRBV14,TGTGCCAGCAGCCCCAGGACAAGCCCCAATGAAAAACTGTTTTTT,CASSPRTSPNEKLFF
TRBD2,medium-sized,TRBJ2-1,TRBV7-2,TGTGCCAGCAGCGAACCGGGACTATACAATGAGCAGTTCTTC,CASSEPGLYNEQFF
.,.,TRBJ1-2,TRBV6-5,TGTGCCAGCAGTTACTCGGGGGCTGGTGGCTACACCTTC,CASSYSGAGGYTF
TRBD2,.,TRBJ2-7,TRBV27,TGTGCCAGCATGTTTCTGCAGGGGCTAGCGGGGGACCCATACGAGCAGTACTTC,CASMFLQGLAGDPYEQYF
.,.,TRBJ1-1,TRBV7-8,TGTGCCAGCAGCCAACCTACCTCGGCGGGAGGGACTGAAGCTTTCTTT,CASSQPTSAGGTEAFF
.,.,TRBJ2-7,TRBV9,TGTGCCAGCAGCCCCAAAGGGGGGGCAACCTACGAGCAGTACTTC,CASSPKGGATYEQYF
.,.,TRBJ1-2,TRBV29-1,TGCAGCGTTTCTGAGGGAGCATATGGCTACACCTTC,CSVSEGAYGYTF
TRBD1,.,TRBJ2-4,TRBV30,TGTGCCTGGAGTACAGGGGACATTCAGTACTTC,CAWSTGDIQYF
.,few,TRBJ1-6,TRBV18,TGTGCCAGCTCACCGAGGCGAGAGGAATCGACACCCCTCCACTTT,CASSPRREESTPLHF
TRBD1,few,TRBJ2-3,TRBV2,TGTGCCAGCAGGGTCCTGGGGGACAGGGAGCCAGATACGCAGTATTTT,CASRVLGDREPDTQYF
TRBD1,few,TRBJ1-5,TRBV5-6,TGTGCCAGCAGCTCCGACAGGGGTCAGCCCCAGCATTTT,CASSSDRGQPQHF
.,.,TRBJ1-6,TRBV30,TGTGCCTGGAGTGCCGCCACAGGGAATTCACCCCTCCACTTT,CAWSAATGNSPLHF
.,.,TRBJ2-2,TRBV29-1,TGCAGCGTCGGGGGTGCCGGGGAGCTGTTTTTT,CSVGGAGELFF
.,.,TRBJ1-1,TRBV6-5,TGTGCCAGCAGGGGAGAGGGGAGCCCTTTCTTT,CASRGEGSPFF
TRBD1,.,TRBJ2-7,TRBV5-6,TGTGCCAGCAGCTTGGCCGGAGCAGGGGGCGCCGAGCAGTACTTC,CASSLAGAGGAEQYF
.,.,TRBJ2-1,TRBV10-3,TGTGCCATCGGCGGATATCAAAGTCATGAGCAGTTCTTC,CAIGGYQSHEQFF
.,few,TRBJ1-2,TRBV2,TGTGCCAGCAGGAGGGGAGGAATCCTGACCTATGGCTACACCTTC,CASRRGGILTYGYTF
.,.,TRBJ1-6,TRBV6-6,TGTGCCAGCAGTTACTCAGTAAGGGATCGATCACCCCTCCACTTT,CASSYSVRDRSPLHF
.,.,TRBJ1-2,TRBV5-1,TGCGCCAGCAGCTTGGAGGGCACAGGTCCATCCGGCTACACCTTC,CASSLEGTGPSGYTF
.,few,TRBJ1-6,TRBV7-7,TGTGCCAGCAGCTTAGATCAGAATTCACCCCTCCACTTT,CASSLDQNSPLHF
TRBD1,.,TRBJ1-1,TRBV29-1,TGCAGCGTTGAAACCGGGACAGGCACTGAAGCTTTCTTT,CSVETGTGTEAFF
.,.,TRBJ1-5,TRBV28,TGTGCCCATACGGAGGGGACCAATCAGCCCCAGCATTTT,CAHTEGTNQPQHF
.,.,TRBJ2-3,TRBV7-9,TGTGCCAGCAGCCCCATCACAGATACGCAGTATTTT,CASSPITDTQYF
TRBD1,.,TRBJ1-5,TRBV27,TGTGCCAGCAGCAGGGGGGGTTATCAGCCCCAGCATTTT,CASSRGGYQPQHF
.,few,TRBJ2-4,TRBV14,TGTGCCAGCAGCCAATATCCCGAAGGCATTCAGTACTTC,CASSQYPEGIQYF
.,.,TRBJ2-3,TRBV2,TGTGCCAGCAGTGAAGAAGGCAGGACGCAGTATTTT,CASSEEGRTQYF
TRBD1,.,TRBJ1-6,TRBV30,TGTGCCTGGGGGACAGATAATTCACCCCTCCACTTT,CAWGTDNSPLHF
.,.,TRBJ1-3,TRBV30,TGTGCCTGGGGGACAACTGGAAACACCATATATTTT,CAWGTTGNTIYF
.,.,TRBJ1-5,TRBV4-1,TGCGCCAGCAGCCAAGAGAATCGCAATCAGCCCCAGCATTTT,CASSQENRNQPQHF